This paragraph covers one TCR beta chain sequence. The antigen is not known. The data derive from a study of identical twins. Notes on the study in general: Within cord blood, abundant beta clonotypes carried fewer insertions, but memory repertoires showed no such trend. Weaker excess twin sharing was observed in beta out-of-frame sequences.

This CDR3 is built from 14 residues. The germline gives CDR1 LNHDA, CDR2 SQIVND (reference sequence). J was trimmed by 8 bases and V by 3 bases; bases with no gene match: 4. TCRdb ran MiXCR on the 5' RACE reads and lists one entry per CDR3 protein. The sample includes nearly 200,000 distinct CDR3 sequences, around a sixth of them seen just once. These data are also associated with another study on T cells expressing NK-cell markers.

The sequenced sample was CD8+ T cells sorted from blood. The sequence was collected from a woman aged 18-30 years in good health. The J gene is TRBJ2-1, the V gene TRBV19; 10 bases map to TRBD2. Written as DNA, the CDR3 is TGTGCCAGTAGTATCGAACTAGCGGGATATGAGCAGTTCTTC. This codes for CASSIELAGYEQFF.